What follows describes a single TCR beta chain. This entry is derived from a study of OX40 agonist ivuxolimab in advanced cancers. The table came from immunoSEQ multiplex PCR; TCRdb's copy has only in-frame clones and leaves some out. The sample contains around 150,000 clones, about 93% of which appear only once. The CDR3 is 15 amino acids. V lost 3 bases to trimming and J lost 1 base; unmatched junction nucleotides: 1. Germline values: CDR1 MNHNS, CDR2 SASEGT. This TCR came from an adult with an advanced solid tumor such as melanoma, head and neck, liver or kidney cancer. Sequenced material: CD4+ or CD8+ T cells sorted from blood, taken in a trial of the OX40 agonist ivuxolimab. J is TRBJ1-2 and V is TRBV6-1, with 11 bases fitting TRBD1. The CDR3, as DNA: TGTGCCAGCAGTGAGGGACAGGGGGGTAACTATGGCTACACCTTC. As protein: CASSEGQGGNYGYTF.